Each of the 27 T cell receptor beta chains below was sequenced from the same sample in a study of T cell clonotyping in hematopoietic cell transplantation. Only in-frame clones appear in the TCRdb table, and some are missing; sequencing was by immunoSEQ multiplex PCR. The sample has roughly 42,000 clones, roughly 94% seen once. Sequencing input: peripheral blood mononuclear cells. These receptors were taken from a woman aged 50 to 65 in good health. Some clones in this sample may be carry-over from other donors' samples.

CDR3 in DNA: TGTGCCAGCAGTCGAGGCGTCTCTGGAAACACCATATATTTT. Protein: CASSRGVSGNTIYF. The rearrangement uses TRBV6-5 and TRBJ1-3; D remains unclear. Trimming took 5 bases from V and 0 from J, leaving 8 bases between them. From germline, CDR1 is MNHEY and CDR2 SVGAGI. The CDR3 contains 14 residues.

The chain recombines TRBV9 with TRBJ2-3; D remains ambiguous. Trimming took 0 bases from V and 0 from J, leaving 8 bases between them. From germline, CDR1 is SGDLS and CDR2 YYNGEE. There are 15 residues in the CDR3. The CDR3 DNA is TGTGCCAGCAGCGTAGTGGCGGTAAGCACAGATACGCAGTATTTT. Encoded protein: CASSVVAVSTDTQYF.

This chain links TRBV4-2 with TRBJ2-2; 8 bases line up with TRBD1. V shed 1 base, J shed 4 bases, and the junction held 5 bases outside the gene matches. The CDR3 has 16 residues. The germline V gene has CDR1 LGHNA and CDR2 YNFKEQ. CDR3 amino acids: CASSQGGQGGTGELFF. CDR3 DNA sequence: TGTGCCAGCAGCCAAGGCGGACAGGGCGGCACCGGGGAGCTGTTTTTT.

This chain connects TRBV27 to TRBJ2-5; TRBD2 aligns across 12 bases. Germline V gene lookup returns CDR1 MNHEY and CDR2 SMNVEV (reference sequence). The CDR3 spans 16 residues. With 5 bases clipped from V and 1 base from J, the junction kept 5 bases outside the gene matches. The CDR3 spells CASSTRTSGTQETQYF. CDR3 sequence (DNA): TGTGCCAGCAGTACGCGGACTAGCGGGACCCAAGAGACCCAGTACTTC.

This clone was found a few times. V usage is TRBV2 and J usage is TRBJ1-1; D perhaps matches TRBD1 (5 bases). CDR1 is SNHLY and CDR2 is FYNNEI in the germline V gene. Trimming pared 4 bases from V and 3 bases from J, leaving 9 bases between. The CDR3 contains 13 residues. This CDR3 reads CASSGVGDTEAFF. CDR3 DNA sequence: TGTGCCAGCAGTGGGGTGGGGGACACTGAAGCTTTCTTT.

This chain's CDR3 is CASSEPGQIYGYTF. CDR3 DNA: TGTGCCAGCAGTGAACCGGGACAGATCTATGGCTACACCTTC. The chain links TRBV2 to TRBJ1-2, with TRBD1 identical over 7 bases. In germline, CDR1 is SNHLY, CDR2 FYNNEI. The CDR3 has 14 residues. Trimming removed 2 bases from V and 4 bases from J; junction bases left unmatched: 4.

The chain recombines TRBV27 with TRBJ1-6; the match to TRBD1 covers 7 bases. V was clipped by 7 bases and J by 8 bases; unmatched bases: 11. This CDR3 region has 15 residues. Per the germline V gene, CDR1 is MNHEY and CDR2 is SMNVEV (reference sequence). The DNA of the CDR3 is TGTGCCAGCATGGTTCTCGGGACAGCAGATTCACCCCTCCACTTT. Translation gives CASMVLGTADSPLHF.

In its sample, this clone was seen once. Distinct nucleotide sequences in the sample also encode this CDR3. The chain is built from TRBV7-2 and TRBJ2-5, with D possibly being TRBD1 or TRBD2 (5 bases each). The germline V and J ends were trimmed by 0 bases and 2 bases, with 7 bases remaining between them. This CDR3 has 14 amino acids. The V gene's germline CDR1 is SGHTA and CDR2 FQGNSA. CDR3 nucleotides: TGTGCCAGCAGCTTAGCCGGGGCACAAGAGACCCAGTACTTC. The encoded protein is CASSLAGAQETQYF.

This clone has more than one count but fewer than ten. The V gene is TRBV19, the J gene TRBJ2-2, with 7 bases aligning to TRBD2. The germline V gene has CDR1 LNHDA and CDR2 SQIVND (reference sequence). The CDR3 is 14 amino acids. V shed 5 bases, J shed 5 bases, and the junction held 5 bases outside the gene matches. CDR3 residues: CASSERGGTGELFF. The CDR3 DNA follows: TGTGCCAGTAGTGAGCGGGGCGGGACCGGGGAGCTGTTTTTT.

CDR3 DNA sequence: TGTGCCAGCAGCCTCGGCCAAAACACCATATATTTT. This sequence encodes CASSLGQNTIYF. V usage is TRBV7-9 and J usage is TRBJ1-3; no clear D gene. Germline CDR1 SEHNR, CDR2 FQNEAQ (reference sequence). V was cut by 5 bases and J by 6 bases, with 8 bases left in between. The length of the CDR3 is 12 residues.

This rearrangement joins TRBV5-4 to TRBJ1-1; 8 bases agree with TRBD1. The CDR3 loop spans 14 amino acids. V lost 4 bases and J lost 5; bases outside the gene matches: 7. CDR1 and CDR2 (germline): SGHNT, YYREEE (reference sequence). The CDR3: CASSKTGERTEAFF. The CDR3 DNA follows: TGTGCCAGCAGCAAGACAGGGGAGCGGACTGAAGCTTTCTTT.

V and J are TRBV7-2 and TRBJ2-2; TRBD1 aligns across 8 bases. The CDR3 has 17 amino acids. Germline V gives CDR1 SGHTA, CDR2 FQGNSA. V dropped 5 bases and J dropped 0; count of bases not matched to a gene: 8. The CDR3, as DNA: TGTGCCAGCAGCCTGAGCCCGGGACAGGCGAACACCGGGGAGCTGTTTTTT. It yields the protein CASSLSPGQANTGELFF.

The gene calls are TRBV7-2 and TRBJ1-2; D uncertain. V lost 1 base and J lost 7, with 22 bases in between. Germline-derived CDR1 and CDR2 are SGHTA and FQGNSA. CDR3 size: 17 residues. CDR3 loop: CASSLDGKYMEIGGYTF. CDR3 coding DNA: TGTGCCAGCAGCTTAGACGGGAAGTACATGGAGATTGGTGGCTACACCTTC.

The chain joins TRBV4-1 to TRBJ2-7; TRBD2 matches at 10 bases. The CDR3 covers 16 residues. Germline loops: CDR1 MGHRA, CDR2 YSYEKL. V gave up 1 base and J gave up 4 bases; unmatched junction bases: 7. This chain's CDR3 is CASSQVIASGGYEQYF. The CDR3 DNA reads TGCGCCAGCAGCCAAGTTATCGCTAGCGGGGGTTACGAGCAGTACTTC.

The chain combines TRBV29-1 with TRBJ1-1; possible D gene TRBD1, 6 bases. Trimming took off 7 bases at V and 9 bases at J, with 15 bases between the two ends. The CDR3 runs 11 residues. Germline CDR1 and CDR2: SQVTM and ANQGSEA. Written as DNA, the CDR3 is TGCAGCGGTGACCGCGGACAGAAAGCTTTCTTT. Translation: CSGDRGQKAFF.

This chain connects TRBV6-6 to TRBJ2-7; the match to TRBD2 covers 11 bases. CDR1 is MNHNY, CDR2 SVGAGI, per germline (reference sequence). After removal of 6 bases from V and 0 bases from J, the junction contained 7 bases not matched to a gene. This CDR3 spans 16 amino acids. The CDR3 DNA reads as TGTGCCAGCAGCCCCTCACTAGCGGGGGACTCCTACGAGCAGTACTTC. Translating it yields CASSPSLAGDSYEQYF.

About this clone itself: The junction and the germline gene differ at one end; a read error may be behind it. This chain links TRBV5-1 with TRBJ2-7, with D possibly being TRBD2 (6 bases). The CDR3 has 14 amino acids. Germline V CDR1 and CDR2: SGHRS, YFSETQ. The CDR3 DNA reads TGCGCCAGCAGCTTGTCCTCTCCGGGACTCGGGTCCGTCTTC. Its translation is CASSLSSPGLGSVF.

CDR3 sequence (DNA): TGCGCCAGCAGCCAGGGGGGGCTTGGAGATACGCAGTATTTT. This codes for CASSQGGLGDTQYF. The chain joins TRBV4-3 to TRBJ2-3; a weak D match, TRBD2 (7 bases). Germline CDR1 is LGHNA and CDR2 is YSLEER. V was clipped by 3 bases and J by 5 bases, with 12 bases between them. The CDR3 is made up of 14 amino acids.

This clone was seen once. V gene TRBV2 combines with J gene TRBJ1-2; D not certain. Germline CDR1 is SNHLY and CDR2 is FYNNEI. The germline V and J ends were trimmed by 6 bases and 2 bases, with 13 bases remaining between them. The CDR3 is 14 amino acids. CDR3 sequence reads: CASRVGEGNYGYTF. CDR3 DNA: TGTGCCAGCAGGGTGGGAGAGGGAAACTATGGCTACACCTTC.

The V call is TRBV28, the J call TRBJ2-1, with D possibly TRBD1 on 5 matching bases. Trimming took off 8 bases at V and 6 bases at J, with 14 bases between the two ends. This CDR3 has 13 amino acids. CDR1 MDHEN and CDR2 SYDVKM come from the germline V gene. The CDR3 nucleotides read TGTGCCAGCTTGGGCAGGGATCGCAATGAGCAGTTCTTC. This codes for CASLGRDRNEQFF. The variable domain in full, completed from reference TRBV28 and TRBJ2-1, reads DVKVTQSSRYLVKRTGEKVFLECVQDMDHENMFWYRQDPGLGLRLIYFSYDVKMKEKGDIPEGYSVSREKKERFSLILESASTNQTSMYLCASLGRDRNEQFFGPGTRLTVL.

The CDR3 region is CASSGQGEVKNIQYF. CDR3 DNA: TGTGCCAGCAGCGGACAGGGGGAAGTCAAAAACATTCAGTACTTC. The chain has TRBV5-4 and TRBJ2-4; 10 bases are shared with TRBD1. Germline values: CDR1 SGHNT, CDR2 YYREEE (reference sequence). The CDR3 contains 15 residues. Losses at the gene ends were 4 bases for V and 3 bases for J; bases not matched to a gene: 4.

The chain carries TRBV19 and TRBJ1-1; no definite D call. Deletions cut 3 bases from V and 5 bases from J, with 10 bases between. Germline loops: CDR1 LNHDA, CDR2 SQIVND (reference sequence). The CDR3 is 13 residues long. The DNA of the CDR3 is TGTGCCAGTAGTATCGACCGGTTTACTGAAGCTTTCTTT. Translating it yields CASSIDRFTEAFF.

The gene calls are TRBV19 and TRBJ2-3; no clear D. From germline, CDR1 is LNHDA and CDR2 SQIVND (reference sequence). Deletions cut 7 bases from V and 0 bases from J, with 8 bases between. The CDR3 contains 13 residues. CDR3 region: CASKSLSTDTQYF. Here the CDR3 DNA reads TGTGCCAGTAAGTCTCTTAGCACAGATACGCAGTATTTT.

In DNA, the CDR3 is TGTGCCAGCAGCTTAGACCGGCAGATAACATACTATGGCTACACCTTC. This sequence encodes CASSLDRQITYYGYTF. This chain joins TRBV7-2 and TRBJ1-2; D unresolved. The CDR3 length is 16 residues. Trimming pared 1 base from V and 3 bases from J, leaving 15 bases between. Germline CDR1 is SGHTA and CDR2 is FQGNSA.

The chain combines TRBV5-1 with TRBJ1-5, with TRBD1 as a possible D gene (6 bases). The CDR3 has 15 amino acids. Germline V gene lookup returns CDR1 SGHRS and CDR2 YFSETQ. V lost 4 bases and J lost 1, with 12 bases in between. The CDR3 DNA sequence: TGCGCCAGCAGCCTTAACAGGGTAAGCAATCAGCCCCAGCATTTT. Translating gives CASSLNRVSNQPQHF.

The rearrangement links TRBV11-3 to TRBJ1-4, with D possibly being TRBD1 (5 bases). V lost 3 bases and J 7 bases, leaving 12 bases between the germline ends. CDR3 length: 14 residues. CDR1 SGHNT and CDR2 YENEEA come from the germline V gene. CDR3 in amino acids: CASSFDSGLEKLFF. Written as DNA, the CDR3 is TGTGCCAGCAGCTTCGACAGTGGCCTTGAAAAACTGTTTTTT. The full variable domain, its missing parts supplied by reference TRBV11-3 and TRBJ1-4, is EAGVVQSPRYKIIEKKQPVAFWCNPISGHNTLYWYLQNLGQGPELLIRYENEEAVDDSQLPKDRFSAERLKGVDSTLKIQPAELGDSAVYLCASSFDSGLEKLFFGSGTQLSVL.

CDR3 amino acids: CSAGGDEKLFF. CDR3 nucleotides: TGCAGTGCGGGAGGCGATGAAAAACTGTTTTTT. V usage is TRBV20-1 and J usage is TRBJ1-4; D is ambiguous. Germline V lookup: CDR1 DFQATT, CDR2 SNEGSKA (reference sequence). This CDR3 has 11 amino acids. Trimming removed 6 bases at V and 6 bases at J, with 8 bases between.